This entry describes one TCR beta chain. No antigen is known for it. This sample is part of a study of cytomegalovirus exposure and HLA in healthy donors. This PCR relied on a set of 60 Vbeta primers and 13 Jbeta primers. This table comes from immunoSEQ multiplex PCR, and its TCRdb copy is limited to in-frame clones, with some not included. The sample's table shows just over 150,000 clones. Findings and limits, study-wide: For TCR beta chains, V- and J-gene trimming was later linked to a missense DCLRE1C variant.

Germline V gene lookup returns CDR1 LNHDA and CDR2 SQIVND (reference sequence). There are 11 residues in the CDR3. V was trimmed by 5 bases and J by 8 bases, leaving 9 bases between them. The gene calls are TRBV19 and TRBJ1-1; D call uncertain. The TCR sequence derives from a young man in good health and CMV-seronegative. The sample consisted of PBMCs. The CDR3 region has the DNA TGTGCCAGTAGTTTCCTCAGAGAAGCTTTCTTT. It yields the protein CASSFLREAFF. The variable domain in full, with the rest retrieved from reference TRBV19 and TRBJ1-1, is DGGITQSPKYLFRKEGQNVTLSCEQNLNHDAMYWYRQDPGQGLRLIYYSQIVNDFQKGDIAEGYSVSREKKESFPLTVTSAQKNPTAFYLCASSFLREAFFGQGTRLTVV.